These 32 T cell receptor beta chains were all obtained from the same sample, sequenced in a study of shared clonotypes between healthy human individuals (dated by TCRdb to 2018 to 2021). Library creation used the immunoSEQ multiplex PCR assay. Imported from immuneACCESS, the table was reduced by TCRdb to in-frame sequences with V and J called. These copies leave out some clones; in studies compared against another copy, an unresolved V gene accounts for under half, and the cause of the remainder is not known. The sample yields about 1 million clones; under 80% were counted once. The ten largest account for about 1.5% of the sample. The sample consisted of memory CD4+ T cells sorted from blood. The sample's cell subset or site label, decoded: CD45RA-negative fraction. The receptors originated from a man between 18 and 35 years old in good health.

This chain uses TRBV5-1 with TRBJ2-5, with D hard to call. Per the germline V gene, CDR1 is SGHRS and CDR2 is YFSETQ. CDR3 size: 15 residues. V was shortened by 0 bases and J by 1 base, with 10 bases between the two germline ends. The CDR3 nucleotides read TGCGCCAGCAGCTTGGCCCTCGGGCCCCAAGAGACCCAGTACTTC. It codes for CASSLALGPQETQYF.

As concerns this clone: This may stem from a read error, because a much larger clone lies one nucleotide away. This specimen includes other DNA sequences encoding the same CDR3. The chain links TRBV30 to TRBJ1-5; a possible D gene is TRBD1 (5 bases). This CDR3 spans 13 amino acids. Trimming removed 1 base from V and 2 bases from J, with 6 bases in between. From germline, CDR1 is GTSNPN and CDR2 SVGIG (reference sequence). Written as DNA, the CDR3 is TGTGCCTGGAGTGGGGGGGGCAATCAGCCCCAGCATTTT. This gives the protein CAWSGGGNQPQHF.

This clone was counted a single time. The chain couples TRBV30 to TRBJ2-2; D remains ambiguous. Trimming stripped 0 bases from V and 3 bases from J, with 11 bases between. The CDR3 has 15 residues. Germline V lookup: CDR1 GTSNPN, CDR2 SVGIG (reference sequence). CDR3 region: CAWSVGRGDTGELFF. As DNA, the CDR3 is TGTGCCTGGAGTGTCGGCAGAGGAGACACCGGGGAGCTGTTTTTT.

This sequence joins TRBV19 and TRBJ1-3, with TRBD1 as a possible D gene (6 bases). Germline loops: CDR1 LNHDA, CDR2 SQIVND (reference sequence). The CDR3 has 14 amino acids. Trimming shortened V by 7 bases and J by 0 bases, and 10 bases separated the two germline ends. CDR3 bases: TGTGCCAGTAACTCGGACAGCTCTGGAAACACCATATATTTT. It codes for CASNSDSSGNTIYF. Full variable domain (rest looked up from reference TRBV19 and TRBJ1-3): DGGITQSPKYLFRKEGQNVTLSCEQNLNHDAMYWYRQDPGQGLRLIYYSQIVNDFQKGDIAEGYSVSREKKESFPLTVTSAQKNPTAFYLCASNSDSSGNTIYFGEGSWLTVV.

This CDR3 reads CASSPGRANYGYTF. The CDR3 DNA reads TGTGCCAGCAGTCCCGGACGGGCTAACTATGGCTACACCTTC. The gene calls are TRBV27 and TRBJ1-2; D unclear. The CDR3 is 14 residues long. Germline CDR1 and CDR2: MNHEY and SMNVEV (reference sequence). Trimming pared 5 bases from V and 0 bases from J, leaving 10 bases between.

This clone showed up just a few times. The CDR3 protein is CASSDNQGAGEKLFF. CDR3 in DNA: TGTGCCAGCAGCGACAATCAGGGGGCAGGAGAAAAACTGTTTTTT. The V call is TRBV9, the J call TRBJ1-4; 8 bases fit TRBD1. The V gene's germline CDR1 is SGDLS and CDR2 YYNGEE. With 3 bases clipped from V and 8 bases from J, the junction kept 9 bases outside the gene matches. This CDR3 comprises 15 residues.

This sequence joins TRBV7-2 and TRBJ2-5; TRBD2 is a possible D gene (5 bases). Per the germline V gene, CDR1 is SGHTA and CDR2 is FQGNSA. V was pared by 0 bases and J by 5 bases, with 19 bases between. The CDR3 is made up of 17 amino acids. CDR3 coding DNA: TGTGCCAGCAGCTTAGCGCTCTCGGGGATTGTAGCGGAGACCCAGTACTTC. Protein sequence: CASSLALSGIVAETQYF.

With respect to this clone: A much larger clone differs from this one at a single base, so this may be a read error. Other nucleotide sequences from this sample produce the same CDR3. The V call is TRBV5-4, the J call TRBJ2-3, with D uncertain. CDR3 length equals 13 residues. V lost 1 base and J lost 0, with 3 bases in between. Germline CDR1 is SGHNT and CDR2 is YYREEE (reference sequence). CDR3: CASSLISTDTQYF. Here the CDR3 DNA reads TGTGCCAGCAGCTTGATTAGCACAGATACGCAGTATTTT.

The J gene is TRBJ2-7, the V gene TRBV11-2; perhaps TRBD2 as D (6 bases). V dropped 5 bases and J dropped 3 bases, with 14 bases sitting between them. The CDR3 loop spans 14 amino acids. In germline, CDR1 is SGHAT, CDR2 FQNNGV. CDR3 in amino acids: CASSRSSGGYEQYF. The DNA for the CDR3 is TGTGCCAGCAGCCGAAGTAGCGGAGGCTACGAGCAGTACTTC.

This clone has just a few counts. In DNA form, the CDR3 reads TGTGCCAGCACTGGGGCAGGATTTAGCGGGGAGCTGTTTTTT. Protein sequence: CASTGAGFSGELFF. The chain carries TRBV2 and TRBJ2-2; D may be TRBD1 (5 bases). This CDR3 has 14 residues. With 7 bases removed from V and 7 bases from J, the gap between germline ends came to 16 bases. Germline lookup yields CDR1 SNHLY and CDR2 FYNNEI.

The V call is TRBV7-9, the J call TRBJ2-3; no firm D call. CDR1 is SEHNR and CDR2 is FQNEAQ in the germline V gene (reference sequence). V shed 5 bases and J shed 3 bases, with 18 bases lying between them. The CDR3 extends over 16 amino acids. CDR3 sequence (DNA): TGTGCCAGCAGCCCTGCTAAGAGACGAATAACAGATACGCAGTATTTT. It yields the protein CASSPAKRRITDTQYF.

This clone was recorded only once. A much larger clone lies a single base off, so this may be a read error. The chain couples TRBV6-5 to TRBJ1-6; no firm D call. Germline loops: CDR1 MNHEY, CDR2 SVGAGI. The ends were cut back, 4 bases at V and 4 bases at J, with 8 bases in the middle. This CDR3 contains 14 residues. The CDR3 reads CASSLEQYNSPLHF. The CDR3 DNA is TGTGCCAGCAGTTTGGAACAGTATAATTCACCCCTCCACTTT.

This chain joins TRBV5-4 and TRBJ2-3; D perhaps matches TRBD2 (6 bases). The V gene lost 4 bases and the J gene lost 0 bases, with 9 bases spanning the gap. The CDR3 length is 14 residues. Germline V gene sequence: CDR1 SGHNT, CDR2 YYREEE (reference sequence). The CDR3: CASSTGGSTDTQYF. The CDR3 DNA sequence: TGTGCCAGCAGCACAGGAGGGAGCACAGATACGCAGTATTTT.

The chain links TRBV5-6 to TRBJ2-7, with D perhaps TRBD2 (9 bases). V was shortened by 4 bases and J by 1 base, with 27 bases between the two germline ends. There are 19 residues in the CDR3. The germline V gene encodes CDR1 SGHDT and CDR2 YYEEEE. CDR3 in amino acids: CASSTYRGYETSGSYEQYF. CDR3 DNA sequence: TGTGCCAGCAGCACCTACAGGGGGTACGAGACTAGCGGTTCCTACGAGCAGTACTTC.

In this sample, this clone turned up a few times. V usage is TRBV4-1 and J usage is TRBJ1-1; no firm D call. CDR3 length: 14 amino acids. The V end was cut by 0 bases, the J end by 1 base, with 6 bases between. Germline V CDR1 and CDR2: MGHRA, YSYEKL. The CDR3 is CASSQDPRNTEAFF. The CDR3 DNA is TGCGCCAGCAGCCAAGATCCGAGGAACACTGAAGCTTTCTTT.

This chain connects TRBV28 to TRBJ1-5; no reliable D call. Trimming pared 4 bases from V and 6 bases from J, leaving 37 bases between. The germline V gene has CDR1 MDHEN and CDR2 SYDVKM. This CDR3 has 22 amino acids. The CDR3 DNA is TGTGCCAGCAGTTCCCGCCGCAAGTTTCAATTTCCACCACCTACAAGTTCTCAGCCCCAGCATTTT. Translating it yields CASSSRRKFQFPPPTSSQPQHF.

This clone was counted a single time. This chain's CDR3 is CASSLGGDRGKETQYF. The CDR3 DNA follows: TGTGCCAGCAGCTTGGGAGGGGACAGGGGAAAAGAGACCCAGTACTTC. This rearrangement joins TRBV5-4 to TRBJ2-5; the match to TRBD1 covers 10 bases. This CDR3 region has 16 residues. V lost 0 bases and J lost 3; bases outside the gene matches: 5. Per germline, CDR1 SGHNT and CDR2 YYREEE (reference sequence).

This clone was found a few times. The rearrangement uses TRBV7-9 and TRBJ2-2; 8 bases are a match to TRBD1. Trimming took 4 bases from V and 1 from J; bases not matched to a gene: 2. CDR1 is SEHNR and CDR2 is FQNEAQ in the germline V gene (reference sequence). CDR3 length: 15 residues. The CDR3 sequence: CASSSGQGNTGELFF. The DNA of the CDR3 is TGTGCCAGCAGCTCCGGACAGGGGAACACCGGGGAGCTGTTTTTT. Full variable domain (remainder filled in from reference TRBV7-9 and TRBJ2-2): DTGVSQNPRHKITKRGQNVTFRCDPISEHNRLYWYRQTLGQGPEFLTYFQNEAQLEKSRLLSDRFSAERPKGSFSTLEIQRTEQGDSAMYLCASSSGQGNTGELFFGEGSRLTVL.

The V call is TRBV11-1, the J call TRBJ2-7, with 7 bases identical to TRBD1. Germline V lookup: CDR1 SGHAT, CDR2 FQDESV (reference sequence). The CDR3 covers 12 residues. Trimming at V came to 5 bases and at J to 5 bases, leaving 3 bases not matched to a gene. The CDR3 region has the DNA TGTGCCAGCAGCCCAGGGACAGACGAGCAGTACTTC. Encoded protein: CASSPGTDEQYF.

The chain couples TRBV9 to TRBJ2-2; 12 nucleotides line up with TRBD2. CDR3 length: 15 amino acids. The J segment lost 13 bases and the V segment lost 0 bases, leaving 7 bases of the junction unmatched. The germline gives CDR1 SGDLS, CDR2 YYNGEE. CDR3 bases: TGTGCCAGCAGCGTAGGGACTAGCGGGATTGAGGCGCTGTTTTTT. Amino acids: CASSVGTSGIEALFF.

In this sample, this clone turned up many times. The J gene is TRBJ1-6, the V gene TRBV30; no firm D call. Germline loops: CDR1 GTSNPN, CDR2 SVGIG (reference sequence). V lost 0 bases and J 6 bases, leaving 3 bases between the germline ends. The CDR3 extends over 12 amino acids. CDR3 nucleotides: TGTGCCTGGAGTGTCCTTAATTCACCCCTCCACTTT. Residues: CAWSVLNSPLHF.

A note on this clone: A far more abundant clone sits one base away, making this likely a read error. This chain links TRBV29-1 with TRBJ1-5; no clear D gene. Germline CDR1 is SQVTM and CDR2 is ANQGSEA. The CDR3 contains 14 residues. The CDR3 loop reads CSAATGNSNQSQHF. In DNA, the CDR3 is TGCAGCGCTGCGACTGGGAATAGCAATCAGTCCCAGCATTTT. Combining the CDR3 with reference TRBV29-1 and TRBJ1-5 gives the whole variable domain SAVISQKPSRDICQRGTSLTIQCQVDSQVTMMFWYRQQPGQSLTLIATANQGSEATYESGFVIDKFPISRPNLTFSTLTVSNMSPEDSSIYLCSAATGNSNQSQHFGDGTRLSIL.

The chain employs TRBV9 and TRBJ2-5, with 8 nucleotides matching TRBD2. The germline gives CDR1 SGDLS, CDR2 YYNGEE. This CDR3 has 18 residues. The V segment lost 0 bases and the J segment 2 bases; nucleotides outside the gene matches: 12. The CDR3 sequence: CASSVGSNSGTKQETQYF. DNA for the CDR3: TGTGCCAGCAGCGTAGGTTCGAATAGCGGGACGAAGCAAGAGACCCAGTACTTC.

V and J are TRBV19 and TRBJ2-7; 9 bases are a match to TRBD1. V lost 5 bases, J lost 2 bases, and 7 bases stayed unmatched. CDR1 is LNHDA, CDR2 SQIVND, per germline (reference sequence). The CDR3 totals 15 residues. The CDR3 is CASSLSGQGPYEQYF. The CDR3 bases are TGTGCCAGTAGTCTTTCGGGACAGGGCCCCTACGAGCAGTACTTC.

Only a few counts were recorded for this clone. V gene TRBV19 combines with J gene TRBJ2-1, with 9 nucleotides matching TRBD2. This CDR3 has 16 residues. Trimming at V came to 0 bases and at J to 4 bases, leaving 4 bases not matched to a gene. Germline V gene data show CDR1 as LNHDA and CDR2 as SQIVND (reference sequence). Here the CDR3 reads CASSIEASGIYNEQFF. CDR3 DNA sequence: TGTGCCAGTAGTATAGAGGCTAGCGGGATATACAATGAGCAGTTCTTC.

V usage is TRBV10-3 and J usage is TRBJ2-6; D is unresolved. Looked up from germline, CDR1 is ENHRY and CDR2 is SYGVKD. The V gene lost 3 bases and the J gene lost 4 bases, with 7 bases spanning the gap. This CDR3 has 14 amino acids. The DNA of the CDR3 is TGTGCCATCAGTGAACTCACCGGGGCCAACGTCCTGACTTTC. This sequence encodes CAISELTGANVLTF.

This clone was seen more than once but under ten times. V gene TRBV4-3 combines with J gene TRBJ2-1; D call uncertain. CDR3 length equals 13 residues. Germline lookup yields CDR1 LGHNA and CDR2 YSLEER. The V end lost 4 bases, the J end lost 8 bases, and 12 bases lay between the germline ends. CDR3: CASSPDRYDEQFF. The CDR3 DNA reads TGCGCCAGCAGCCCGGACCGTTACGATGAGCAGTTCTTC.

The V and J genes are TRBV5-1 and TRBJ2-7; D is undetermined. This CDR3 has 15 amino acids. The V gene lost 0 bases and the J gene lost 0 bases, with 10 bases spanning the gap. Germline CDR1 is SGHRS and CDR2 is YFSETQ. CDR3 coding DNA: TGCGCCAGCAGCTTGGTTGGGCGGAGCTCCTACGAGCAGTACTTC. Amino acid sequence: CASSLVGRSSYEQYF. Supplemented by reference TRBV5-1 and TRBJ2-7, the full variable domain reads KAGVTQTPRYLIKTRGQQVTLSCSPISGHRSVSWYQQTPGQGLQFLFEYFSETQRNKGNFPGRFSGRQFSNSRSEMNVSTLELGDSALYLCASSLVGRSSYEQYFGPGTRLTVT.

Comments on this clone: The sample contains more than one DNA sequence encoding this CDR3. This chain's CDR3 is CASSVGASGGAETQYF. The CDR3 DNA follows: TGTGCCAGCAGCGTAGGCGCTAGCGGGGGGGCGGAGACCCAGTACTTC. The chain combines TRBV9 with TRBJ2-5; 12 bases are a match to TRBD2. Germline-derived CDR1 and CDR2 are SGDLS and YYNGEE. The J segment lost 5 bases and the V segment lost 0 bases, leaving 5 bases of the junction unmatched. The length of the CDR3 is 16 residues.

The chain employs TRBV9 and TRBJ1-5; weak D call: TRBD1 (5 bases). This CDR3 is built from 15 residues. The germline V gene encodes CDR1 SGDLS and CDR2 YYNGEE. V was cut by 3 bases and J by 4 bases, with 14 bases left in between. DNA of the CDR3: TGTGCCAGCAGCGAGGAGGGCGCAGGGAATCAGCCCCAGCATTTT. It translates to CASSEEGAGNQPQHF. Drawing the rest from reference TRBV9 and TRBJ1-5, the complete variable domain is DSGVTQTPKHLITATGQRVTLRCSPRSGDLSVYWYQQSLDQGLQFLIQYYNGEERAKGNILERFSAQQFPDLHSELNLSSLELGDSALYFCASSEEGAGNQPQHFGDGTRLSIL.

This clone came up once. The rearrangement uses TRBV5-1 and TRBJ2-2; TRBD1 might be the D (6 bases). Germline V gives CDR1 SGHRS, CDR2 YFSETQ. Trimming took 4 bases from V and 0 from J, leaving 13 bases between them. The CDR3 runs 16 residues. The CDR3 coding sequence is TGCGCCAGCAGCATTAGACAGGCCGCGAACACCGGGGAGCTGTTTTTT. It specifies CASSIRQAANTGELFF.

There are a few counts of this clone. In the same sample, other DNA sequences code for this CDR3. The chain carries TRBV5-4 and TRBJ2-2, with D unresolved. Germline loops: CDR1 SGHNT, CDR2 YYREEE (reference sequence). The CDR3 is made up of 13 amino acids. V lost 0 bases and J lost 3, with 3 bases in between. CDR3 amino acids: CASSLADTGELFF. CDR3 nucleotide sequence: TGTGCCAGCAGCTTGGCTGACACCGGGGAGCTGTTTTTT.